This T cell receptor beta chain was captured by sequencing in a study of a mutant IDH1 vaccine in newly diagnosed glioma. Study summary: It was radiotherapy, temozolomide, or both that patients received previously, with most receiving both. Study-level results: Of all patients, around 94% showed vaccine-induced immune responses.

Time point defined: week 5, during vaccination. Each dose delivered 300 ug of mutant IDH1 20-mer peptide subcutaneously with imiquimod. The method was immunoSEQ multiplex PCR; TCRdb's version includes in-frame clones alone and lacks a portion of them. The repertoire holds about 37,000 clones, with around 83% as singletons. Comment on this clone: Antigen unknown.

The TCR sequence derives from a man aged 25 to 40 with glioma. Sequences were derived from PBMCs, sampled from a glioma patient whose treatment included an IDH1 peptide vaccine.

CDR3 region: CSVDPQETQYF. The DNA for the CDR3 is TGCAGCGTTGACCCCCAAGAGACCCAGTACTTC. V is TRBV29-1 and J is TRBJ2-5; D gene unclear. The CDR3 totals 11 residues. Germline CDR1 is SQVTM and CDR2 is ANQGSEA. The V gene lost 3 bases and the J gene lost 1 base, with 3 bases spanning the gap.